This T cell receptor (beta chain) stems from a study of T cells in Graves' hyperthyroidism and ophthalmopathy. Whole-study results and caveats: Ophthalmopathy prediction by the model preceded onset by a median about 6 months.

Germline V gene data show CDR1 as LGHDT and CDR2 as YNNKEL (reference sequence). This CDR3 contains 12 residues. V was shortened by 8 bases and J by 3 bases, with 10 bases between the two germline ends. Regions amplified from RNA transcripts were the TCR beta CDR3 regions. The HTBI primer set drove a first-round RT-PCR of the TCR CDR3. One entry per CDR3 protein results from TCRdb running MiXCR on the multiplex PCR reads. The sample holds 300,000 to 450,000 distinct CDR3 sequences; about 15% are singletons and the top ten take about 18%. This clonotype was counted ten times or more. Its antigen is currently unknown.

This TCR was sampled from a woman aged 25 to 39 with Graves' ophthalmopathy. This rearrangement joins TRBV3-1 to TRBJ2-5, with D possibly called TRBD1 or TRBD2 (5 bases each). The sample comprised blood. The CDR3 reads CASGRGEETQYF. The CDR3 DNA reads as TGTGCCAGCGGTCGAGGGGAAGAGACCCAGTACTTC.